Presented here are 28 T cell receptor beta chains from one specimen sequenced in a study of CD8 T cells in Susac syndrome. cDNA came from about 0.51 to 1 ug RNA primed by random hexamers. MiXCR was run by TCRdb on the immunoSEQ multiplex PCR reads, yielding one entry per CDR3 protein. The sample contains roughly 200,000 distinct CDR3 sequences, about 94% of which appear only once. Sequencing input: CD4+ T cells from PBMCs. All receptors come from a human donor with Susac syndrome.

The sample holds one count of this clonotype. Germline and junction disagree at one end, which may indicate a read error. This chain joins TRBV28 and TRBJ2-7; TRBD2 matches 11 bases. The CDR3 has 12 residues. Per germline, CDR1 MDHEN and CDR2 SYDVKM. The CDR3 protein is CASSPPGLAAIF. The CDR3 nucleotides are TGTGCCAGCAGTCCCCCGGGACTAGCGGCCATATTC.

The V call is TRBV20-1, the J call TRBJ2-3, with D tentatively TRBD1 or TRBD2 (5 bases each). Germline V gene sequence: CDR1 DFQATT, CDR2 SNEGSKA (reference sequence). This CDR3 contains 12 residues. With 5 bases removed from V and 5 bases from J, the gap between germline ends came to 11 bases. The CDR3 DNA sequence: TGCAGTGCTGGGGACGCCAGAGATACGCAGTATTTT. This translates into CSAGDARDTQYF.

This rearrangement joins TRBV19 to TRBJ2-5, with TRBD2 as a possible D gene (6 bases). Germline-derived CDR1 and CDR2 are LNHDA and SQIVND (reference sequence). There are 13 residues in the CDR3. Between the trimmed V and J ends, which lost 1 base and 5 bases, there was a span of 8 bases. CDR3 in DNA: TGTGCCAGTAGTATAGGACGGGAGGAGACCCAGTACTTC. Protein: CASSIGREETQYF.

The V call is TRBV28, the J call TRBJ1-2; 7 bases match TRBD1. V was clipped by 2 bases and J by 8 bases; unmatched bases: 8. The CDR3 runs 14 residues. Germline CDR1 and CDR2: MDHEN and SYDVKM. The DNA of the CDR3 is TGTGCCAGCAGTTTAACAGGGGCAGGAGGAGGCTACACCTTC. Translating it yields CASSLTGAGGGYTF.

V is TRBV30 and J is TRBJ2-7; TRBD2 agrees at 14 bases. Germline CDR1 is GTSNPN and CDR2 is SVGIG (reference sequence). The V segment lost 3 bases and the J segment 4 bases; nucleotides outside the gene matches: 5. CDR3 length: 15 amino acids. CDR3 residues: CAWRPGLAGVYEQYF. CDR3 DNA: TGTGCCTGGAGACCGGGACTAGCGGGGGTTTACGAGCAGTACTTC.

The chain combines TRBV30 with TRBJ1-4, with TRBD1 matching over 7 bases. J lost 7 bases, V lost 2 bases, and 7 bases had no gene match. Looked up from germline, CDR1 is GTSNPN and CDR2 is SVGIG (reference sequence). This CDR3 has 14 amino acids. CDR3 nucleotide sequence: TGTGCCTGGAGTCGCGGGACAGTCGGTGAAAAACTGTTTTTT. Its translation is CAWSRGTVGEKLFF.

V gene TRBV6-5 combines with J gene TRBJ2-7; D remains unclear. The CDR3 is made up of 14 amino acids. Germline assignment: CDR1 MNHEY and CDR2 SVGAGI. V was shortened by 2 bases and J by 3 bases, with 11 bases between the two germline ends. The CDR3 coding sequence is TGTGCCAGCAGTTACACGGCGGCCCTCTACGAGCAGTACTTC. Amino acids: CASSYTAALYEQYF.

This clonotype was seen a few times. CDR3 nucleotide sequence: TGTGCCAGCTCACCGGGGGGAGAGACCCAGTACTTC. As protein: CASSPGGETQYF. The V call is TRBV18, the J call TRBJ2-5; maybe TRBD2 (6 bases). V was cut by 3 bases and J by 4 bases, with 6 bases left in between. CDR3 length: 12 amino acids. CDR1 is KGHSH and CDR2 is LQKENI in the germline V gene.

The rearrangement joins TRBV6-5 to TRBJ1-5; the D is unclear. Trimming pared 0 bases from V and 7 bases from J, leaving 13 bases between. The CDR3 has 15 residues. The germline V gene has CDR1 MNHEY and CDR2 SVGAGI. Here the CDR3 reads CASSYSASGRQPQHF. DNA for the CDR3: TGTGCCAGCAGTTACTCGGCTTCTGGAAGGCAGCCCCAGCATTTT.

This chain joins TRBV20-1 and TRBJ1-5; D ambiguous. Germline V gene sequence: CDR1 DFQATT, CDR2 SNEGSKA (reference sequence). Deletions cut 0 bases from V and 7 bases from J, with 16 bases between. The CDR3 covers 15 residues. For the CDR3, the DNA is TGCAGTGCTAGAGATGGGCCAGGAGTTGGGCAGCCCCAGCATTTT. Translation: CSARDGPGVGQPQHF.

CDR3 protein: CASSKGRNTEAFF. For the CDR3, the DNA is TGCGCCAGCTCTAAGGGCAGGAACACTGAAGCTTTCTTT. V usage is TRBV5-1 and J usage is TRBJ1-1, with D uncertain. The ends were cut back, 7 bases at V and 1 base at J, with 11 bases in the middle. The CDR3 contains 13 residues. Germline V gene lookup returns CDR1 SGHRS and CDR2 YFSETQ.

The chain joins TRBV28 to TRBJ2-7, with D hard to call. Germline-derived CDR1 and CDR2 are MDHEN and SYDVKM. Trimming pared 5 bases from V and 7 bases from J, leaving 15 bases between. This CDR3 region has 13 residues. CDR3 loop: CASSPPGWREQYF. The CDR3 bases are TGTGCCAGCAGTCCCCCGGGCTGGAGAGAGCAGTACTTC. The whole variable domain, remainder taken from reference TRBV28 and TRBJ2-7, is DVKVTQSSRYLVKRTGEKVFLECVQDMDHENMFWYRQDPGLGLRLIYFSYDVKMKEKGDIPEGYSVSREKKERFSLILESASTNQTSMYLCASSPPGWREQYFGPGTRLTVT.

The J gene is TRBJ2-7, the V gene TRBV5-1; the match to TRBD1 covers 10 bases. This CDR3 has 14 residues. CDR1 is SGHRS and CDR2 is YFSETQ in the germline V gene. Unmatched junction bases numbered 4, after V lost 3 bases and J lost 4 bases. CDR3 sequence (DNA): TGCGCCAGCAGCTCCGGGACAGGGGAATACGAGCAGTACTTC. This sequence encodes CASSSGTGEYEQYF.

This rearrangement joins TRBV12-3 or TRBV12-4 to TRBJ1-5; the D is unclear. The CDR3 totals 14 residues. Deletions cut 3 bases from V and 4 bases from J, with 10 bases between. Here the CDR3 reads CASSLRGYNQPQHF. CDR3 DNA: TGTGCCAGCAGTTTGAGAGGGTATAATCAGCCCCAGCATTTT.

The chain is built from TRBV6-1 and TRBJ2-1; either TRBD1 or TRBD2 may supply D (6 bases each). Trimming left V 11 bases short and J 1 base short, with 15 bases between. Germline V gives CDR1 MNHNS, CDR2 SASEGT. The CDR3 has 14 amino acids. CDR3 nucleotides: TGTGCCGCGAAAGGGGGGCCGTCCTACAATGAGCAGTTCTTC. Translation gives CAAKGGPSYNEQFF.

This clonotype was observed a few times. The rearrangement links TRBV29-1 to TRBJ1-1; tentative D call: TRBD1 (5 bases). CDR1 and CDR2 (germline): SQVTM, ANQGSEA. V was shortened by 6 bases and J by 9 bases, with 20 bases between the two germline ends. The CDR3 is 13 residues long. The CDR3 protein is CSVRGLSNAQAFF. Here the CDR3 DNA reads TGCAGCGTCCGGGGACTCTCAAACGCCCAAGCTTTCTTT.

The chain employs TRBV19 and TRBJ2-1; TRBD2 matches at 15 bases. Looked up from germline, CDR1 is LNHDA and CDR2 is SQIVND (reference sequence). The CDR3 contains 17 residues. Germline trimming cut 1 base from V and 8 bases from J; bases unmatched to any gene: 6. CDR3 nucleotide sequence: TGTGCCAGTAGTATAGGAGGACTAGCGGGAGGGCTTGATGAGCAGTTCTTC. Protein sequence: CASSIGGLAGGLDEQFF. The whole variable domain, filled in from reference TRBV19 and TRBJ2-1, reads DGGITQSPKYLFRKEGQNVTLSCEQNLNHDAMYWYRQDPGQGLRLIYYSQIVNDFQKGDIAEGYSVSREKKESFPLTVTSAQKNPTAFYLCASSIGGLAGGLDEQFFGPGTRLTVL.

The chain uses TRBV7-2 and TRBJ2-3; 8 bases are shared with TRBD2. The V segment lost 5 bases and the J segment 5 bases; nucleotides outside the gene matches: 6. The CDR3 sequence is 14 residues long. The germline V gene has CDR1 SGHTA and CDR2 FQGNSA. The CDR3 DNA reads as TGTGCCAGCAGCCAGACTAGCGAGGGAGATACGCAGTATTTT. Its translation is CASSQTSEGDTQYF.

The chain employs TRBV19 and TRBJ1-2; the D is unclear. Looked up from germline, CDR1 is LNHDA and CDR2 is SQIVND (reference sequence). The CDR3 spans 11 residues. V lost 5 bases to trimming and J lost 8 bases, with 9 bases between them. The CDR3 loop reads CASSPGGGYTF. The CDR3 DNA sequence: TGTGCCAGTAGTCCTGGAGGCGGCTACACCTTC. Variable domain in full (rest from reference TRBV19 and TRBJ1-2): DGGITQSPKYLFRKEGQNVTLSCEQNLNHDAMYWYRQDPGQGLRLIYYSQIVNDFQKGDIAEGYSVSREKKESFPLTVTSAQKNPTAFYLCASSPGGGYTFGSGTRLTVV.

The CDR3 region has the DNA TGCAGTGCCCGTACCGGTAGTCCCCCTGACAATGAGCAGTTCTTC. This encodes CSARTGSPPDNEQFF. This chain connects TRBV20-1 to TRBJ2-1; no definite D call. The germline gives CDR1 DFQATT, CDR2 SNEGSKA (reference sequence). V was shortened by 6 bases and J by 5 bases, with 20 bases between the two germline ends. CDR3 size: 15 residues.

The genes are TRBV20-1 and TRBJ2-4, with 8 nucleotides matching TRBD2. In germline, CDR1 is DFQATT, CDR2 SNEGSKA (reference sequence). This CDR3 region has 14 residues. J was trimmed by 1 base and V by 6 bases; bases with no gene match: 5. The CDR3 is CSAWGGGAKNIQYF. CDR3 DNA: TGCAGTGCCTGGGGCGGGGGGGCCAAAAACATTCAGTACTTC.

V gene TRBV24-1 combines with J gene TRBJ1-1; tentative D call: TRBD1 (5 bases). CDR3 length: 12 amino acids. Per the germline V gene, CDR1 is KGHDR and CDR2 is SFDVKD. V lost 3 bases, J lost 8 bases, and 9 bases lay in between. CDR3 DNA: TGTGCCACCAGTGATCAGAGGGGAGAAGCTTTCTTT. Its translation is CATSDQRGEAFF.

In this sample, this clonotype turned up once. Here the CDR3 DNA reads TGTGCCACCGAGTCAAGGGGACTTGGCACAGATACGCAGTATTTT. Translating it yields CATESRGLGTDTQYF. The chain has TRBV19 and TRBJ2-3, with D tentatively TRBD2 (6 bases). V lost 10 bases, J lost 1 base, and 18 bases lay in between. From germline, CDR1 is LNHDA and CDR2 SQIVND (reference sequence). The length of the CDR3 is 15 residues.

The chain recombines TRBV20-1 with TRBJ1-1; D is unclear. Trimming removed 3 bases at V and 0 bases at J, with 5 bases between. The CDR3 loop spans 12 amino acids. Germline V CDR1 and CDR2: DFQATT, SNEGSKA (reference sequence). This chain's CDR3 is CSASSVNTEAFF. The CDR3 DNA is TGCAGTGCTAGCTCGGTGAACACTGAAGCTTTCTTT.

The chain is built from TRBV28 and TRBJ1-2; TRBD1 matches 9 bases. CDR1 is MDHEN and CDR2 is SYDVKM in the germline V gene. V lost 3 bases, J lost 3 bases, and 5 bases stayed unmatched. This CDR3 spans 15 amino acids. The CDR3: CASSFPRTGDYGYTF. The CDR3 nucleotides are TGTGCCAGCAGTTTCCCGCGGACAGGGGACTATGGCTACACCTTC.

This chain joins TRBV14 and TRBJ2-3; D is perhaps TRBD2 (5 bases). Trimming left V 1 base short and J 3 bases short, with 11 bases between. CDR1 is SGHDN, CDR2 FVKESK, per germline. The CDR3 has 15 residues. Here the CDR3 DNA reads TGTGCCAGCAGCCAAGTCGGGGATTTAACAGATACGCAGTATTTT. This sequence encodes CASSQVGDLTDTQYF.

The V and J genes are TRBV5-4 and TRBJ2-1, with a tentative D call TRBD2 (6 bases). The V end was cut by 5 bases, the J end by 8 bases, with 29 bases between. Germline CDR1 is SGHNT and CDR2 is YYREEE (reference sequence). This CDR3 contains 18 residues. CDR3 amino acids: CASRHRGIRDPAGHEQFF. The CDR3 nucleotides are TGTGCCAGCAGGCATCGGGGGATCCGGGACCCGGCAGGCCATGAGCAGTTCTTC.

CDR3 coding DNA: TGTGCCAGCAGGACTTGGGGACTGCGAAACACCGGGGAGCTGTTTTTT. Translating gives CASRTWGLRNTGELFF. The chain couples TRBV11-2 to TRBJ2-2; a possible D gene is TRBD2 (6 bases). The V and J ends lost 6 bases and 2 bases respectively, with 16 bases between them. The germline gives CDR1 SGHAT, CDR2 FQNNGV. The CDR3 consists of 16 residues.